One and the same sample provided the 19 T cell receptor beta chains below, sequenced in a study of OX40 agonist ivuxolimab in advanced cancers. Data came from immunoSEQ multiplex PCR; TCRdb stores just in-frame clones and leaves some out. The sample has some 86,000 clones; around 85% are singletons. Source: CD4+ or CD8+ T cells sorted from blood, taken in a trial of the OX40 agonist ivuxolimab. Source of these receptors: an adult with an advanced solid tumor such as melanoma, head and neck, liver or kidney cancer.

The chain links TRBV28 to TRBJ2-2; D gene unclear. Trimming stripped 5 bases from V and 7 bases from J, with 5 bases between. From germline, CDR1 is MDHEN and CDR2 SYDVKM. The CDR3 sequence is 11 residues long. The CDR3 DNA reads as TGTGCCAGCAGTCTCCTCGGGGAGCTGTTTTTT. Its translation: CASSLLGELFF.

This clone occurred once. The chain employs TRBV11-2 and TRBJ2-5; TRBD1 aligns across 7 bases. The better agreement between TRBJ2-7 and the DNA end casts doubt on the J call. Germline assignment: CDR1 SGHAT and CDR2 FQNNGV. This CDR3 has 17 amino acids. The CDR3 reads CASSLTQGFYPSYEQYF. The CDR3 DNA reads TGTGCCAGCAGCTTAACACAGGGGTTTTACCCAAGCTACGAGCAGTACTTC.

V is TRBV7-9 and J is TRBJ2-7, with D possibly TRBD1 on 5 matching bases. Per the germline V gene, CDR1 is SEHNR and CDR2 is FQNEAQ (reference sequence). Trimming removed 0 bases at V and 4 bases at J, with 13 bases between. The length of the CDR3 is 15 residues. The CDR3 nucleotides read TGTGCCAGCAGCTTAGCCCGCGCGACAGAATACGAGCAGTACTTC. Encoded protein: CASSLARATEYEQYF.

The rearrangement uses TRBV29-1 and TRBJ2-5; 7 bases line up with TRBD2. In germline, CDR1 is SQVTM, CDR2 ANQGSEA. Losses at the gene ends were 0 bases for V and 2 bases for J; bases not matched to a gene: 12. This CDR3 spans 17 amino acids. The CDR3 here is CSVEDGKASGVQETQYF. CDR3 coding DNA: TGCAGCGTTGAAGATGGTAAGGCTAGCGGAGTGCAAGAGACCCAGTACTTC.

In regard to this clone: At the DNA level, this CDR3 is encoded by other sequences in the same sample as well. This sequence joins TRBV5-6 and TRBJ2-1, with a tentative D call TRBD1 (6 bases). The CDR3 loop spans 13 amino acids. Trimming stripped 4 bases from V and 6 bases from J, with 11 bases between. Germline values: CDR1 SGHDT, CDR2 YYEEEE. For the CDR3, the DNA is TGTGCCAGCAGCGTAACAGGGTTCAATGAGCAGTTCTTC. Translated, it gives CASSVTGFNEQFF.

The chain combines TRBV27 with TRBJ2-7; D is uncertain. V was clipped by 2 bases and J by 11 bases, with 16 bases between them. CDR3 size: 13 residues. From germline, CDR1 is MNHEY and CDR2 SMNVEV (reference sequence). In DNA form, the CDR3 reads TGTGCCAGCAGTTTAGTTAGGTCAGCCCGTGAGTACTTC. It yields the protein CASSLVRSAREYF.

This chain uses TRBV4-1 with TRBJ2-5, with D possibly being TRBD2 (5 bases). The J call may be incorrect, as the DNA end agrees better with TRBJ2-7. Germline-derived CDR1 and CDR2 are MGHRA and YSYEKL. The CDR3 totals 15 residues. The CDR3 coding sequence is TGCGCCAGCAGCCACCCTGGGAGACGCCACTACGAGCAGTACTTC. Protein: CASSHPGRRHYEQYF.

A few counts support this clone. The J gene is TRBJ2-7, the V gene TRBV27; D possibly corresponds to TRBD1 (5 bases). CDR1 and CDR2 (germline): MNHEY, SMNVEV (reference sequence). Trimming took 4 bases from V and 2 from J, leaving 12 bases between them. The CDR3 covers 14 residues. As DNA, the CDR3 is TGTGCCAGCAGTTCTGGCGACAGTACCTACGAGCAGTACTTC. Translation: CASSSGDSTYEQYF.

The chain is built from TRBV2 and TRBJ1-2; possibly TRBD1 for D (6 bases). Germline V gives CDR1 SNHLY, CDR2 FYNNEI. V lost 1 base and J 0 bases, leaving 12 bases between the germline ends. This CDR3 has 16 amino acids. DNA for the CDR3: TGTGCCAGCAGTGAAGTGGGGGGGCGTTCTAACTATGGCTACACCTTC. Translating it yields CASSEVGGRSNYGYTF.

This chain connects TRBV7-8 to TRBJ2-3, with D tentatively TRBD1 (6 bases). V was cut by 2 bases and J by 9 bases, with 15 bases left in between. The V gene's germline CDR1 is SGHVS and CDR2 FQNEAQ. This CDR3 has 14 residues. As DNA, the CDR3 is TGTGCCAGCAGCTTAAGTTCAGGGGCTGGCACGCAGTATTTT. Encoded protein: CASSLSSGAGTQYF.

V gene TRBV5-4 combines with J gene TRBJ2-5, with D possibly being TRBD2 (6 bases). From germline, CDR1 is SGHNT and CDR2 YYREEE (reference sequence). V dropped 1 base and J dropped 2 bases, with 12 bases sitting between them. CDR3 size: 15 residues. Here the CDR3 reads CASSLPGVGQETQYF. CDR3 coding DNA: TGTGCCAGCAGCTTGCCGGGAGTTGGTCAAGAGACCCAGTACTTC. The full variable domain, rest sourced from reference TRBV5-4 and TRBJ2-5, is ETGVTQSPTHLIKTRGQQVTLRCSSQSGHNTVSWYQQALGQGPQFIFQYYREEENGRGNFPPRFSGLQFPNYSSELNVNALELDDSALYLCASSLPGVGQETQYFGPGTRLLVL.

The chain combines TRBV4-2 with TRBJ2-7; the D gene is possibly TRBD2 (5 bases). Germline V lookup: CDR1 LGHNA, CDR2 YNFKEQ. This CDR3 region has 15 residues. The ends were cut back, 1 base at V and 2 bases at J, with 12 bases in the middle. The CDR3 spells CASSQVLDGTYEQYF. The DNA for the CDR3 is TGTGCCAGCAGCCAAGTTTTAGACGGGACCTACGAGCAGTACTTC.

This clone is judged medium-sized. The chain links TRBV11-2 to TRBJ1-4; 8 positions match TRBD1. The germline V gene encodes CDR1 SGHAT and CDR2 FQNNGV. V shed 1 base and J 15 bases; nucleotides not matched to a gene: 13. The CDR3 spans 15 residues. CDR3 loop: CASSLAIGQGQSVFF. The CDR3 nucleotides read TGTGCCAGCAGCTTAGCGATAGGACAGGGACAATCGGTGTTTTTT.

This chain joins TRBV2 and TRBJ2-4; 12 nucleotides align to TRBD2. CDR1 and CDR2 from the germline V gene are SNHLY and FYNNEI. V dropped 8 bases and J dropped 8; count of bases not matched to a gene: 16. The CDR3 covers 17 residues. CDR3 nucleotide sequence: TGTGCCAGCGCGCGGGCAGCGACTAGCGGGAGCTCGGACATTCAGTACTTC. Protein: CASARAATSGSSDIQYF.

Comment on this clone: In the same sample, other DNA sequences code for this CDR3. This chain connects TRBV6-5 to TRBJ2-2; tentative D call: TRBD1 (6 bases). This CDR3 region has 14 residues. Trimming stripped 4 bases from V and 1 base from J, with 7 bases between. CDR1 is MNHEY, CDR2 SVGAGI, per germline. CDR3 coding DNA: TGTGCCAGCAGTTCGGGACAGAACACCGGGGAGCTGTTTTTT. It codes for CASSSGQNTGELFF.

As DNA, the CDR3 is TGTGCCAGCAGTTCGGATCATTTCTTC. Its translation: CASSSDHFF. The chain combines TRBV2 with TRBJ2-1; D not certain. V lost 5 bases, J lost 16 bases, and 9 bases lay in between. The CDR3 has 9 residues. Germline values: CDR1 SNHLY, CDR2 FYNNEI. The full variable domain, rest sourced from reference TRBV2 and TRBJ2-1, is EPEVTQTPSHQVTQMGQEVILRCVPISNHLYFYWYRQILGQKVEFLVSFYNNEISEKSEIFDDQFSVERPDGSNFTLKIRSTKLEDSAMYFCASSSDHFFGPGTRLTVL.

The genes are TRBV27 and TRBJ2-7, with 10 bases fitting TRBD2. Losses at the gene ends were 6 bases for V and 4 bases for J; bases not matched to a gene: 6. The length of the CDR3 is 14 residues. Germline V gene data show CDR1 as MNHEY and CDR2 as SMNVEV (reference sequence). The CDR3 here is CASRSSGSGYEQYF. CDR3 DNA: TGTGCCAGCAGATCTAGCGGGAGTGGGTACGAGCAGTACTTC.

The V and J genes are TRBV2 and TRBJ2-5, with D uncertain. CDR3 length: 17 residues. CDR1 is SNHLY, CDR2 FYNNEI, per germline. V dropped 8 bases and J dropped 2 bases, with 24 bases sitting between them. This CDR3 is CASGITVETENQETQYF. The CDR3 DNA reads TGTGCCAGCGGGATTACAGTAGAGACTGAAAATCAAGAGACCCAGTACTTC.

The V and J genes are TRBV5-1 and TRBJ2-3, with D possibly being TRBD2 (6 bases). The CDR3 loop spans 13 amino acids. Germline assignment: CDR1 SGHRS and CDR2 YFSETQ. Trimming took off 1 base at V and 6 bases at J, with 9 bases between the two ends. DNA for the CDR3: TGCGCCAGCAGCTTGTTCGGGGGTGATACGCAGTATTTT. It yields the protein CASSLFGGDTQYF.